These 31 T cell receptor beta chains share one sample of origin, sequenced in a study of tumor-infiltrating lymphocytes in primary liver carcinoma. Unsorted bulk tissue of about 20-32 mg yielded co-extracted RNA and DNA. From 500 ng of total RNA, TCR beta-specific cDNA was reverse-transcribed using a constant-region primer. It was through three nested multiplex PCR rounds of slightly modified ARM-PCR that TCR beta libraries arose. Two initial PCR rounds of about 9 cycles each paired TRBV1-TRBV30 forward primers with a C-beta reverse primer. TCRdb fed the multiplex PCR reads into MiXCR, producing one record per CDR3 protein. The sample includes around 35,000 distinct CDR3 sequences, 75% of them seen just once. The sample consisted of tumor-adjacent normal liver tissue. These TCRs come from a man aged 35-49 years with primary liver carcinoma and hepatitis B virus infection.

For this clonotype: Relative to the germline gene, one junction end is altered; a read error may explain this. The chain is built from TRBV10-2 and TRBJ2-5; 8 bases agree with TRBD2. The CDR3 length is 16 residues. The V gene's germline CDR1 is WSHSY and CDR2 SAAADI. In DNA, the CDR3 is TGCGCCAGCAGTGCCGGGTTACTAGCGGCCCAAGAGACCCTGTACTTC. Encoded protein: CASSAGLLAAQETLYF.

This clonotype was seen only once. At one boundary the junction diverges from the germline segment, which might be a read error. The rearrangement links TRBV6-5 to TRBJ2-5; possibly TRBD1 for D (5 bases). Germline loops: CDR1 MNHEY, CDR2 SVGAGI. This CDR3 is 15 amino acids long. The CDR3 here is CASSYSMLGQETQYF. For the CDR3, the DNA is TGTGCCAGCAGTTACTCTATGCTGGGGCAAGAGACCCAATACTTC.

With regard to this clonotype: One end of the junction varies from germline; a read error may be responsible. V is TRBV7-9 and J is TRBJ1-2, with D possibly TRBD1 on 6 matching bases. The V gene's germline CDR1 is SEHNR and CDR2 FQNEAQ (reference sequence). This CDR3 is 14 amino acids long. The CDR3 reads CASSLGGGTYDYTF. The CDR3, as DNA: TGTGCCAGCAGCCTAGGGGGGGGAACCTATGACTACACATTC.

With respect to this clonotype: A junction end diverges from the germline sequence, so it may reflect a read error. CDR3 coding DNA: TGTGCCCGCAGCCCCAAGGGGATGGGAGGGGAGGCCCAGTACTTC. It codes for CARSPKGMGGEAQYF. This chain connects TRBV5-6 to TRBJ2-5, with 7 bases that match TRBD2. Germline V gene sequence: CDR1 SGHDT, CDR2 YYEEEE. This CDR3 contains 15 residues.

CDR3 loop: CASNLVGRGGTEAFF. CDR3 sequence (DNA): TGCGCCAGTAACTTGGTAGGCAGGGGAGGAACTGAAGCTTTCTTT. V is TRBV5-1 and J is TRBJ1-1, with D possibly being TRBD1 (6 bases). The V gene's germline CDR1 is SGHRS and CDR2 YFSETQ. The CDR3 has 15 amino acids. V was clipped by 8 bases and J by 5 bases, with 22 bases between them.

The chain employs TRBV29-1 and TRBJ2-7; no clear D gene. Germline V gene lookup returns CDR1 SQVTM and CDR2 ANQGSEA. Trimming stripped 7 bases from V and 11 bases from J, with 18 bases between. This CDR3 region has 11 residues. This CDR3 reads CSAEIVGQKYF. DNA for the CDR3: TGCAGCGCCGAGATAGTTGGGCAGAAGTACTTC.

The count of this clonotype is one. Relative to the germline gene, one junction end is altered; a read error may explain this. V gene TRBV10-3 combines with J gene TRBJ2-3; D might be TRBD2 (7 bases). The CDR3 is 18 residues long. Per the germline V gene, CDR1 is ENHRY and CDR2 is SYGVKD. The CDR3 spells CAISASSMIGGGTGTQYF. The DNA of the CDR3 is TGTGCCATCAGTGCATCCTCAATGATTGGCGGGGGCACAGGTACGCAGTATTTT.

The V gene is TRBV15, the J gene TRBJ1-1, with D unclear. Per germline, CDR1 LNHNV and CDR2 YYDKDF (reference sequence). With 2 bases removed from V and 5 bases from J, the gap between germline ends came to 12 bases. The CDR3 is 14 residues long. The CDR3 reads CATSRYHAGTEAFF. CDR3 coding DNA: TGTGCCACCAGCAGATACCATGCGGGGACTGAAGCTTTCTTT. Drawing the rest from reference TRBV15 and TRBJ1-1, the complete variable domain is DAMVIQNPRYQVTQFGKPVTLSCSQTLNHNVMYWYQQKSSQAPKLLFHYYDKDFNNEADTPDNFQSRRPNTSFCFLDIRSPGLGDTAMYLCATSRYHAGTEAFFGQGTRLTVV.

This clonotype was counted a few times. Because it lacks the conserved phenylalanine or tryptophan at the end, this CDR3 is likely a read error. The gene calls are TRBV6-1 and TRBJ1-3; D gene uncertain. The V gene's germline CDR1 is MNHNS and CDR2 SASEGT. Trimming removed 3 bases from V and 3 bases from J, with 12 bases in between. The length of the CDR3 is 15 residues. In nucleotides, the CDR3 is TGTGCCAGCAGTGAGCAGGACGGCTATGGAAACACCATATATTCT. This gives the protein CASSEQDGYGNTIYS.

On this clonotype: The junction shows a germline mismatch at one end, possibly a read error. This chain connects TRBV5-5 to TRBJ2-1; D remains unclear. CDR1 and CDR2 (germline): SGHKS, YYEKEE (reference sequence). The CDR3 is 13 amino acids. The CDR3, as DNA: TGTGCCAGCATCCGAGTCTCCTACATTGAGCAGTTCTTC. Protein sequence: CASIRVSYIEQFF.

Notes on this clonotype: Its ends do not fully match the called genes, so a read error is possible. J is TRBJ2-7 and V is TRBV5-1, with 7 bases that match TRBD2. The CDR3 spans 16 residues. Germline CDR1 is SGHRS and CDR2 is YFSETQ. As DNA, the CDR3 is TGCGCCAGCAGCTTGGATGGTGCGGGAGCTTCCTACGAGCAGTGCTTC. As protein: CASSLDGAGASYEQCF.

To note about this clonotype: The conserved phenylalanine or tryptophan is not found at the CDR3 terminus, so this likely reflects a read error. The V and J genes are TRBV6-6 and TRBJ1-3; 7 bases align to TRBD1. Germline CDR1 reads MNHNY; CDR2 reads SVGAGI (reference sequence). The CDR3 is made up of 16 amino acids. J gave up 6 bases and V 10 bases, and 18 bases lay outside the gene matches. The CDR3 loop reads CAISRRSQGVQNTIYY. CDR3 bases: TGTGCCATCAGCAGGCGATCCCAGGGGGTCCAAAACACCATATATTAT.

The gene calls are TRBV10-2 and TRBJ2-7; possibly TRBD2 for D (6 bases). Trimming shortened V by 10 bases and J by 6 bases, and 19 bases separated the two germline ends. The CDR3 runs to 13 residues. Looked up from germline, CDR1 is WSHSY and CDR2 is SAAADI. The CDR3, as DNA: TGCGCCAACGGAGGGGCCCTAACCTCCGAGCAGTACTTC. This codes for CANGGALTSEQYF.

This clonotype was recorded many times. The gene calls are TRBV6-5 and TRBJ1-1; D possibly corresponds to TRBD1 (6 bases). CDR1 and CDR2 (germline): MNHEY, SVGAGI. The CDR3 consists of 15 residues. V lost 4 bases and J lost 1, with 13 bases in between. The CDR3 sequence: CASSWIGGGNTEAFF. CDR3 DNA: TGTGCCAGCAGTTGGATCGGGGGCGGGAACACTGAAGCTTTCTTT.

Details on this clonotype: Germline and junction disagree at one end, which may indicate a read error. In DNA, the CDR3 is TGTGCCAGTAGTGAAGCTGAAGCCGAGGGTTACAATGAGCAGTTCTTC. This translates into CASSEAEAEGYNEQFF. The chain combines TRBV6-1 with TRBJ2-1; D might be TRBD2 (5 bases). CDR3 length: 16 residues. The V gene's germline CDR1 is MNHNS and CDR2 SASEGT.

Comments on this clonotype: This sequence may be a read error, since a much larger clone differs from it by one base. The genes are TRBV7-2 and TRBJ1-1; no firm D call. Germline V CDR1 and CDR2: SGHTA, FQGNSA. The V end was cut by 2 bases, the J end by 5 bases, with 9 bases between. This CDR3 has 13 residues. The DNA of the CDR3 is TGTGCCAGCAGCTTAATGCGGGGAACTGAAGCTTTCTTT. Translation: CASSLMRGTEAFF.

The CDR3 sequence: CASRRGTSTGELFF. The CDR3 DNA reads TGTGCCAGTAGGAGGGGGACGTCCACCGGGGAGCTGTTTTTT. The rearrangement uses TRBV19 and TRBJ2-2, with a possible D match to TRBD1 (6 bases). Germline V lookup: CDR1 LNHDA, CDR2 SQIVND (reference sequence). The V gene lost 6 bases and the J gene lost 4 bases, with 12 bases spanning the gap. The CDR3 loop spans 14 amino acids.

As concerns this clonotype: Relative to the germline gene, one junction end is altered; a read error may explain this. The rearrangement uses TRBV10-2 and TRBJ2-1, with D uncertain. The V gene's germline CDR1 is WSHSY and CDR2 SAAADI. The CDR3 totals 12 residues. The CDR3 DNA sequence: TGCGCTAGCAGCCACGGGTACAATGACCAGTTCTTC. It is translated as CASSHGYNDQFF.

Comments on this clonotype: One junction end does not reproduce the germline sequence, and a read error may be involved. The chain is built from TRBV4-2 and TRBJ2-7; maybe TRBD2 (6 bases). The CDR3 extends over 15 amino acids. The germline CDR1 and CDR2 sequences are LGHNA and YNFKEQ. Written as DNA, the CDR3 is TGTGCCAGCAGCCGAGACCTAGCGTCCCCCTACGAGCATTACTTC. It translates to CASSRDLASPYEHYF.

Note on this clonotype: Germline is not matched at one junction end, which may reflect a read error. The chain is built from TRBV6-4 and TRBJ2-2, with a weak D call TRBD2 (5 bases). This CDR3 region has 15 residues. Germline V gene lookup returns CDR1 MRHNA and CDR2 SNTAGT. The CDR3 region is CTSSDLNENTGESFF. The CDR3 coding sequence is TGTACCAGCAGTGATTTGAATGAGAACACCGGGGAGTCGTTTTTT.

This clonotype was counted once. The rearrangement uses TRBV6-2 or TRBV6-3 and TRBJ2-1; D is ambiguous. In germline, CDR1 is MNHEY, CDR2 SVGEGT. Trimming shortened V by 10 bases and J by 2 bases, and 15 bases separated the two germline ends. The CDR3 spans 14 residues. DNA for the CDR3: TGTGCCAACTCGGCGGACGTGCCCTACAATGAGCAGTTCTTC. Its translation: CANSADVPYNEQFF.

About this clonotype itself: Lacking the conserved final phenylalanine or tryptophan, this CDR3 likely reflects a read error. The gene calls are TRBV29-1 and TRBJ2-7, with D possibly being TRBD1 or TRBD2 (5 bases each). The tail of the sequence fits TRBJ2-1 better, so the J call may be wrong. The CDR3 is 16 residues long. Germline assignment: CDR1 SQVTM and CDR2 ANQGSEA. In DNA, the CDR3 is TGCAGCGCCATGACATTTGGGACCGGCACTCCCTACGAGCAGTTCATG. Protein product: CSAMTFGTGTPYEQFM.

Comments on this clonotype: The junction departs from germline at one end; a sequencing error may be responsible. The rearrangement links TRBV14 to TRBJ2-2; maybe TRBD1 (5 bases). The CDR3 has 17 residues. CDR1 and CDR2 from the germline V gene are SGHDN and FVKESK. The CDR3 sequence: CASNQGNRTGNTGELFF. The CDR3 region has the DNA TGTGCCAGCAACCAAGGAAACAGAACAGGGAACACCGGGGAGCTGTTTTTT.

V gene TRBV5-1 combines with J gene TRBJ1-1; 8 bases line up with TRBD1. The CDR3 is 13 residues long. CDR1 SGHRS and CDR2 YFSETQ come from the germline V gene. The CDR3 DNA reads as TGCACCAACAGTCGACAGGGGAGCGCTGAAGCTTTCTTT. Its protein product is CTNSRQGSAEAFF.

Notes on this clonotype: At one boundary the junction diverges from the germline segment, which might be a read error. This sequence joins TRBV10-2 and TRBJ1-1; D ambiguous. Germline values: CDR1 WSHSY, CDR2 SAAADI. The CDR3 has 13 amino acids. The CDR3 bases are TGCCCCAGCACTGAAGTAGAAAACACTGAAGCTCTCTTT. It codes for CPSTEVENTEALF.

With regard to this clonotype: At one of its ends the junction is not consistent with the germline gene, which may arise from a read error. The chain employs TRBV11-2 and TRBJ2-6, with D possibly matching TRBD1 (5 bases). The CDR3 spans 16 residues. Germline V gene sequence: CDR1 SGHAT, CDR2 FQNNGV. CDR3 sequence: CASSSSSGNGADVLTF. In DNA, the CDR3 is TGTGCCAGCAGCTCATCGTCAGGGAATGGGGCCGACGTCCTGACTTTC.

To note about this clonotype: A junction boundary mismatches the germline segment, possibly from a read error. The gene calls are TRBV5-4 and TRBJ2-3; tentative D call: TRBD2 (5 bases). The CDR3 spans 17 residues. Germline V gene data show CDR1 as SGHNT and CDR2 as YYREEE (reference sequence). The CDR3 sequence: CASSSLGDRPSTDAQYF. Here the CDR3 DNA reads TGTGCCAGCAGCTCGCTGGGAGACCGACCTAGTACAGATGCGCAGTATTTT.

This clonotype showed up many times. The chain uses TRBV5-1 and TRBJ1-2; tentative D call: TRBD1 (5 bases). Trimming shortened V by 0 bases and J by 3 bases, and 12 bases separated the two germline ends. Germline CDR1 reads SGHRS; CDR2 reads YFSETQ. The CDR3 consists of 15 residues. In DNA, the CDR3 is TGCGCCAGCAGCTTGGCCGGAGGAGGGGACTATGGCTACACCTTC. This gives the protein CASSLAGGGDYGYTF.

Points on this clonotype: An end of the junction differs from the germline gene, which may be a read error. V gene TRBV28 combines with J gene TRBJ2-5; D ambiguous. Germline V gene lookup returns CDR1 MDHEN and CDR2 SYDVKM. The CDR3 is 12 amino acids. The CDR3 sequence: CATTDVQETQCF. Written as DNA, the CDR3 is TGTGCTACCACGGACGTCCAAGAGACCCAGTGCTTC.

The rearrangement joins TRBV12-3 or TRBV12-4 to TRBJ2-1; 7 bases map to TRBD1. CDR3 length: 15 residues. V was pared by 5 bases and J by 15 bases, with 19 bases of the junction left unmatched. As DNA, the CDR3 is TGTGCCAGCAGTCTAACCCGGGACAGTTACAATGAGTTGTTCTTC. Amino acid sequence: CASSLTRDSYNELFF.

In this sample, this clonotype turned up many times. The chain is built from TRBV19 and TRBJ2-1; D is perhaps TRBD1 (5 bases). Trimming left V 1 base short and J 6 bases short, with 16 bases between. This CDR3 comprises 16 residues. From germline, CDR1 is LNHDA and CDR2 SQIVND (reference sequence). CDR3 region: CASSIGGRGLLNEQFF. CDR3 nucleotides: TGTGCCAGTAGTATAGGAGGAAGGGGCTTACTCAATGAGCAGTTCTTC.